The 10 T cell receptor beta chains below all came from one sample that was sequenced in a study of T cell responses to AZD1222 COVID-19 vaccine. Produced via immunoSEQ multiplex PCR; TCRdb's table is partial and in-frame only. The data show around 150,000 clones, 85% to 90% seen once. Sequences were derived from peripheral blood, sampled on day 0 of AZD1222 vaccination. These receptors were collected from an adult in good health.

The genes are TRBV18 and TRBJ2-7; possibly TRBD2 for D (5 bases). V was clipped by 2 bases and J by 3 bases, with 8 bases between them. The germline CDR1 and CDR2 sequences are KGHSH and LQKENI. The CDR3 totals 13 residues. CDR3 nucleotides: TGTGCCAGCTCACCAGGGAGCGGCTACGAGCAGTACTTC. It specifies CASSPGSGYEQYF.

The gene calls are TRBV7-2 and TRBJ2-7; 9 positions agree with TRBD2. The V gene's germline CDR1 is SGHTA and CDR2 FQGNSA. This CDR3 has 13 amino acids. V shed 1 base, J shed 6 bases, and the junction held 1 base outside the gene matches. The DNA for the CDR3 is TGTGCCAGCAGCTTAGAGGGACTAGCCGAGCAGTACTTC. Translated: CASSLEGLAEQYF.

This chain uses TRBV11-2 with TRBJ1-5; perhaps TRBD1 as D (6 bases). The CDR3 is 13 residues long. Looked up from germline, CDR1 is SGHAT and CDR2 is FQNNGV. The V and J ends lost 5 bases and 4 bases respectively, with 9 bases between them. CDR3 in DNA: TGTGCCAGCAGCCATGGACAGAATCAGCCCCAGCATTTT. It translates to CASSHGQNQPQHF.

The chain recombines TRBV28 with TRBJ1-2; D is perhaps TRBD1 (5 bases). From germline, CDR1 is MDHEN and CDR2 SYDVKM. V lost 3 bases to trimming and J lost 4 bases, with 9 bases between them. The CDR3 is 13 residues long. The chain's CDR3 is CASSLAGGYGYTF. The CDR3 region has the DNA TGTGCCAGCAGTTTGGCCGGGGGCTATGGCTACACCTTC.

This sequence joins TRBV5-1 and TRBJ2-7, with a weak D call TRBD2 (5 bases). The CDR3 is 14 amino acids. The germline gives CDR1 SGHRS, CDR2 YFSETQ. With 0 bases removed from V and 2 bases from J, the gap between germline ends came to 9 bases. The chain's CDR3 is CASSLAGNPYEQYF. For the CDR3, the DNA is TGCGCCAGCAGCTTGGCCGGGAACCCCTACGAGCAGTACTTC.

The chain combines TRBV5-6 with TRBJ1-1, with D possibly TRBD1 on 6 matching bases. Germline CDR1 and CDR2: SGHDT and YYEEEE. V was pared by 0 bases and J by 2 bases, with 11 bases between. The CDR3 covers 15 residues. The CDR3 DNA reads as TGTGCCAGCAGCTTGGCCGGGACACCTAACACTGAAGCTTTCTTT. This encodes CASSLAGTPNTEAFF.

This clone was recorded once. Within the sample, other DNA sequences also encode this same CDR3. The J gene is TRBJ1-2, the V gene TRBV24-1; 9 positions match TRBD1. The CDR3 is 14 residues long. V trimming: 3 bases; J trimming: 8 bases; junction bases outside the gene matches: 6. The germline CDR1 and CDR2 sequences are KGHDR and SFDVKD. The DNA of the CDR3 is TGTGCCACCAGTGATCCCGACAGGGGGTACGGCTACACCTTC. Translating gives CATSDPDRGYGYTF.

CDR3 DNA sequence: TGCGCCAGCAGCTTGGAGGGGCAGGGGAGTGGTGGCTACACCTTC. Amino acid sequence: CASSLEGQGSGGYTF. The gene calls are TRBV5-1 and TRBJ1-2; perhaps TRBD1 as D (6 bases). CDR1 is SGHRS, CDR2 YFSETQ, per germline. V was cut by 0 bases and J by 7 bases, with 16 bases left in between. The CDR3 contains 15 residues.

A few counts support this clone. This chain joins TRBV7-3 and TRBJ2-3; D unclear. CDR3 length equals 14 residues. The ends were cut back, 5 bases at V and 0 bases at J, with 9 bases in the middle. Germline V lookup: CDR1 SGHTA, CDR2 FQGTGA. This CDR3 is CASSPGPSTDTQYF. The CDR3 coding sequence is TGTGCCAGCAGCCCGGGCCCAAGCACAGATACGCAGTATTTT. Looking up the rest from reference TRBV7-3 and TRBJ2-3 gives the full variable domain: GAGVSQTPSNKVTEKGKYVELRCDPISGHTALYWYRQSLGQGPEFLIYFQGTGAADDSGLPNDRFFAVRPEGSVSTLKIQRTERGDSAVYLCASSPGPSTDTQYFGPGTRLTVL.

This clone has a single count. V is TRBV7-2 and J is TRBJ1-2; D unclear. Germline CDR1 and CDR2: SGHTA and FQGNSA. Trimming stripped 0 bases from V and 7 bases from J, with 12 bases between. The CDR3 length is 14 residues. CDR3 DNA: TGTGCCAGCAGCTTAGCTGGGTCCTCCGGTGGCTACACCTTC. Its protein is CASSLAGSSGGYTF. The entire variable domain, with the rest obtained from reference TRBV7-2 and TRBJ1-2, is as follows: GAGVSQSPSNKVTEKGKDVELRCDPISGHTALYWYRQSLGQGLEFLIYFQGNSAPDKSGLPSDRFSAERTGGSVSTLTIQRTQQEDSAVYLCASSLAGSSGGYTFGSGTRLTVV.